These T cell receptor beta chains were read from a single sample in a study of shared clonotypes between healthy human individuals. Measured with immunoSEQ multiplex PCR; TCRdb has only the in-frame clones, and not every one. The sample includes around 1.9 million clones, around 95% of them seen just once. Sequences were obtained from naive CD8+ T cells from PBMCs. All receptors derive from a man between 18 and 35 years old in good health. Some clones in this sample may be carry-over from other donors' samples. Each CDR3 is given with its conserved first and last residue. The order of the fields is J gene, D gene, clone size, V gene, CDR3 DNA, CDR3 protein. A D gene is named only where the DNA matches it firmly. Not all rows give a size; the values are once, few, many and, for expanded clones, a class.

>TRBJ2-5|-|-|TRBV7-8
TGTGCCTATCAAGTGGGGGGAGAGACCCAGTACTTC
CAYQVGGETQYF
>TRBJ1-2|TRBD1|-|TRBV5-6
TGTGCCAGCAGCCGGGACAGGCATGACTATGGCTACACCTTC
CASSRDRHDYGYTF
>TRBJ2-7|TRBD2|-|TRBV27
TGTGCCAGCAGTTTATCGCCGGGACTAGCGGGGTCGGACCGGGGCGAGCAGTACTTC
CASSLSPGLAGSDRGEQYF
>TRBJ2-3|-|-|TRBV30
TGTGCCTTTCTAGCAGATACGCAGTATTTT
CAFLADTQYF
>TRBJ2-5|-|-|TRBV7-8
TGTGCCAGCAGCCCCGGGGATCGGCGCTTCCTTAGAGAGACCCAGTACTTC
CASSPGDRRFLRETQYF
>TRBJ2-7|-|-|TRBV30
TGTGCCTGGAGTGTATGGGGAATCCGGCGCTACGAGCAGTACTTC
CAWSVWGIRRYEQYF
>TRBJ1-1|-|-|TRBV19
TGTGCCAGTAGGGTGGACGGCCACGCTGAAGCTTTCTTT
CASRVDGHAEAFF
>TRBJ2-7|-|-|TRBV6-1
TGTGCCAGCAGTGAAGGCGGAGGGGGCAAGTACGAGCAGTACTTC
CASSEGGGGKYEQYF
>TRBJ2-3|-|-|TRBV9
TGTGCCAGCAGCCCCTCCGGACGTAGGCTGACAGATACGCAGTATTTT
CASSPSGRRLTDTQYF
>TRBJ2-2|-|-|TRBV19
TGTGCCAGTAGTATCCCACCCCCATGGGCGAACACCGGGGAGCTGTTTTTT
CASSIPPPWANTGELFF
>TRBJ1-2|TRBD1|-|TRBV27
TGTGCCAGCAGTTTATCGGTGGTTGGCAGGGGGACATTCTTTGGCTATGGCTACACCTTC
CASSLSVVGRGTFFGYGYTF
>TRBJ2-7|-|-|TRBV7-6
TGTGCCAGCAGCCTCCTCGGGGCAGAAGGGCCCTACGAGCAGTACTTC
CASSLLGAEGPYEQYF
>TRBJ1-5|TRBD1|-|TRBV2
TGTGCCAGCAGCCATTCGACAGGGGGTACGGGTAGCAATCAGCCCCAGCATTTT
CASSHSTGGTGSNQPQHF
>TRBJ2-3|TRBD1|-|TRBV19
TGTGCCAGTAGTGTCTGGACAGGGACTAGCACAGATACGCAGTATTTT
CASSVWTGTSTDTQYF
>TRBJ2-7|TRBD1|-|TRBV27
TGTGCCAGCAGTTCCCTAACAGGGGACGAGCAGTACTTC
CASSSLTGDEQYF
>TRBJ2-7|TRBD2|-|TRBV4-3
TGCGCCAGCAGCCAAGATTTTCTAGCGGCAGACTACGAGCAGTACTTC
CASSQDFLAADYEQYF
>TRBJ2-7|TRBD2|-|TRBV5-5
TGTGCCAGCAGCGATACGGGACTAGCGGCTTACGAGCAGTACTTC
CASSDTGLAAYEQYF
>TRBJ1-2|-|-|TRBV6-1
TGTGCCAGCAGGCAGGGTGGGTATGGCTACACCTTC
CASRQGGYGYTF
>TRBJ2-7|-|-|TRBV6-5
TGTGCCAGCAGTTACTCGAAGGGCTACTCCTACGAGCAGTACTTC
CASSYSKGYSYEQYF
>TRBJ2-1|-|-|TRBV9
TGTGCCAGCAGCGTAGAGGGGCAACTCCCCCCGTTCTTC
CASSVEGQLPPFF
>TRBJ2-7|-|-|TRBV6-5
TGTGCCCTCGGCGAGTACGAGCAGTACTTC
CALGEYEQYF
>TRBJ1-1|-|-|TRBV2
TGTGCCAGCAGTGCCCTGAGGGCGAACACTGAAGCTTTCTTT
CASSALRANTEAFF
>TRBJ1-4|TRBD1|-|TRBV4-2
TGTGCCAGCAGCCAACCAGGGGGCATAGATGAAAAACTGTTTTTT
CASSQPGGIDEKLFF
>TRBJ2-4|-|-|TRBV11-2
TGTGCCAGCAGCTTGTTATCTTTGGCCAAAAACATTCAGTACTTC
CASSLLSLAKNIQYF
>TRBJ1-1|-|-|TRBV10-2
TGCGCCAGCAGTGAGCCTTCCGACATTGCAGGGAGCGGGAACACTGAAGCTTTCTTT
CASSEPSDIAGSGNTEAFF
>TRBJ1-2|-|once|TRBV7-9
TGTGCCAGCAGCCCCCCGCGCAGCTTGTTAAACTATGGCTACACCTTC
CASSPPRSLLNYGYTF
>TRBJ2-1|-|few|TRBV13
TGTGCCAGCAGGACGGGTGCGCCGAACAATGAGCAGTTCTTC
CASRTGAPNNEQFF
>TRBJ1-5|TRBD1|-|TRBV27
TGTGCCAGCGCAGGACAGGGATTCAATCAGCCCCAGCATTTT
CASAGQGFNQPQHF
>TRBJ2-7|TRBD2|-|TRBV19
TGTGCCAGTAGTATGGGGAGGGGCTACGAGCAGTACTTC
CASSMGRGYEQYF
>TRBJ1-1|-|-|TRBV5-1
TGCGCCAGCAGCGGGCGATCGGGAGAGAACACTGAAGCTTTCTTT
CASSGRSGENTEAFF
>TRBJ1-5|-|-|TRBV19
TGTGCCAGCGTGACAGGATATAGCAATCAGCCCCAGCATTTT
CASVTGYSNQPQHF
>TRBJ2-1|TRBD1|-|TRBV7-2
TGTGCCAGCAGCTTAGAGAGCAGGGGGCCTGAACATTACAATGAGCAGTTCTTC
CASSLESRGPEHYNEQFF
>TRBJ2-5|TRBD2|-|TRBV29-1
TGCAGCGTTTCGCTAGCGGGAGCGCTTGGAGAGACCCAGTACTTC
CSVSLAGALGETQYF
>TRBJ2-7|-|-|TRBV7-9
TGTGCCAGCAGCTCCCCTACAGGGTCCTACGAGCAGTACTTC
CASSSPTGSYEQYF
>TRBJ2-5|-|-|TRBV29-1
TGCAGCGTTGAACATTCGGAGACCCAGTACTTC
CSVEHSETQYF
>TRBJ2-5|-|once|TRBV7-2
TGTGCCAGCAGCTTGGGGGCCCAGACCCAGTACTTC
CASSLGAQTQYF
>TRBJ1-1|-|-|TRBV5-6
TGTGCCAGCAGCCCCGGGGTCAGAGCGAACACTGAAGCTTTCTTT
CASSPGVRANTEAFF
>TRBJ1-4|-|-|TRBV11-3
TGTGCCAGCAGCGCGGGGGCCTGGGTCCAATATGAAAAACTGTTTTTT
CASSAGAWVQYEKLFF
>TRBJ2-1|TRBD1|-|TRBV23-1
TGCGCCAGCAGTCAATCCTCAGGGGGCGGGAATGAGCAGTTCTTC
CASSQSSGGGNEQFF
>TRBJ1-2|-|-|TRBV19
TGTGCCAGTAGTATTCTGGGATTCGATGGCTACACCTTC
CASSILGFDGYTF
>TRBJ2-7|-|-|TRBV7-9
TGTGCCAGCAGCTTAGAAGGGGGTGTACGCCGGGACGGTACCTACGAGCAGTACTTC
CASSLEGGVRRDGTYEQYF
>TRBJ2-7|-|-|TRBV6-1
TGTGCCAGCAGTGAAGGTTGGATTCTCTCCTACGAGCAGTACTTC
CASSEGWILSYEQYF
>TRBJ2-7|TRBD2|-|TRBV4-1
TGCGCCAGCAGCCAAGACTCGCGGGAGGGCCAAGAGCAGTACTTC
CASSQDSREGQEQYF
>TRBJ2-1|TRBD2|-|TRBV9
TGTGCCAGCAGCGTAGAGGGACTAGGCTACAATGAGCAGTTCTTC
CASSVEGLGYNEQFF
>TRBJ1-4|TRBD1|-|TRBV28
TGTGCCAGCAGTTTGGGACAGGGGAGGGATGAAAAACTGTTTTTT
CASSLGQGRDEKLFF